This T cell receptor beta chain derives from a study of T cells in Graves' hyperthyroidism and ophthalmopathy. Study-level points and caveats: Among clonotypes expanded in thyroid above 0.001, most were also found in blood.

This clonotype was seen many times. Antigen: not known. Researchers defined stable Graves' hyperthyroidism as no ophthalmopathy progression within 18 months. Diagnosis of hyperthyroidism was new in patients aged 18 to 65, and its duration was under 2 months. Amplification targeted TCR beta CDR3 regions from RNA transcripts. The HTBI primer set drove a first-round RT-PCR of the TCR CDR3. TCRdb re-called the multiplex PCR reads through MiXCR, storing one row per CDR3 protein. Among 300,000 to 400,000 distinct CDR3 sequences listed, approximately 15% were seen once. The receptor was isolated from a woman between 55 and 75 years old with Graves' hyperthyroidism. Sequenced material: blood.

DNA for the CDR3: TGTGCCATCAGTGAGGGACTTGAGCGCGGGAGGGCCCTTTTATCGGTGGAGACCCAGTACTTC. This sequence encodes CAISEGLERGRALLSVETQYF. The rearrangement uses TRBV10-3 and TRBJ2-5, with 9 bases aligning to TRBD2. V was clipped by 2 bases and J by 5 bases; unmatched bases: 24. The germline CDR1 and CDR2 sequences are ENHRY and SYGVKD. CDR3 length: 21 amino acids.